This T cell receptor beta chain was recovered during a study of T cells in Graves' hyperthyroidism and ophthalmopathy. RNA transcripts yielded amplified TCR beta CDR3 regions. Initially, a first-round RT-PCR of the TCR CDR3 employed the HTBI primer set. MiXCR, applied by TCRdb to the multiplex PCR reads, yields one record per CDR3 protein. The sample has approximately 510,000 distinct CDR3 sequences, around 21% seen once. This clonotype appeared a few times. The CDR3 is 15 amino acids. CDR1 is MNHNS, CDR2 SASEGT, per germline. Trimming took off 8 bases at V and 7 bases at J, with 20 bases between the two ends.

Material for sequencing was blood. The origin of this receptor is a man younger than 30 with Graves' hyperthyroidism. The chain links TRBV6-1 to TRBJ2-2; weak D call: TRBD2 (6 bases). CDR3 coding DNA: TGTGCCAGCTGCCGGGACTCCCTAAACTGCGGGGAGCTGTTTTTT. It encodes CASCRDSLNCGELFF.